This TCR beta chain is drawn from a study of cytomegalovirus exposure and HLA in healthy donors. The CDR3 runs to 16 residues. With 1 base clipped from V and 5 bases from J, the junction kept 6 bases outside the gene matches. Germline CDR1 is SEHNR and CDR2 is FQNEAQ (reference sequence). In regard to this clone: The antigen is unknown.

Overall study results and limits: Certain indistinguishable V segments, among them TRBV6-2 and TRBV6-3, were excluded. Immune exposure information comprised only CMV serostatus.

The PCR was carried out with 60 Vbeta primers and 13 Jbeta primers. Original processing methods: Counted up in a later analysis, unique TCR beta chains came to about 80 million, with around 9.9 million shared. The repertoire was sequenced with immunoSEQ multiplex PCR; TCRdb's copy has only in-frame clones and lacks some. V and J calls plus clone size are reproduced from that table; the DNA served to infer D and trimming. The specimen's table records some 130,000 clones. This receptor was obtained from a woman in her thirties or forties in good health and CMV-seropositive. The sample consisted of PBMCs. The genes are TRBV7-9 and TRBJ2-1; TRBD2 matches 9 bases. CDR3 sequence reads: CASSLDLAGQNNEQFF. DNA for the CDR3: TGTGCCAGCAGCTTAGACCTAGCGGGGCAAAACAATGAGCAGTTCTTC.